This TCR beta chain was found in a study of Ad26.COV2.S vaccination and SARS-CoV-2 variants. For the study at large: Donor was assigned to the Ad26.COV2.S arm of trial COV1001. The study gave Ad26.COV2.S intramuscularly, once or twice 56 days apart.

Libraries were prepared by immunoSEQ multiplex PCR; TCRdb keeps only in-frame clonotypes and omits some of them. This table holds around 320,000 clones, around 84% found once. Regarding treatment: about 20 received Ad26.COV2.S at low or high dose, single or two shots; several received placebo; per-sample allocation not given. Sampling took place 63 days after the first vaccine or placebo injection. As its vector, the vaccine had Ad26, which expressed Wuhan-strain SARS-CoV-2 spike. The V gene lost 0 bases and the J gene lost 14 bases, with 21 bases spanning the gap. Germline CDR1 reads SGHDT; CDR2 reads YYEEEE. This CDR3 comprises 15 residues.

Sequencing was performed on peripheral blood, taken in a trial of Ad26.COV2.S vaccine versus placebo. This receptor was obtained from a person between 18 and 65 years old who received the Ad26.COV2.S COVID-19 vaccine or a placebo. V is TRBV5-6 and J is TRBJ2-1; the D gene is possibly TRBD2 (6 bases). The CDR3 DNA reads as TGTGCCAGCAGCTTGGATGTCGCGGGGCCCCAACGCGAGTTCTTC. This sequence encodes CASSLDVAGPQREFF.